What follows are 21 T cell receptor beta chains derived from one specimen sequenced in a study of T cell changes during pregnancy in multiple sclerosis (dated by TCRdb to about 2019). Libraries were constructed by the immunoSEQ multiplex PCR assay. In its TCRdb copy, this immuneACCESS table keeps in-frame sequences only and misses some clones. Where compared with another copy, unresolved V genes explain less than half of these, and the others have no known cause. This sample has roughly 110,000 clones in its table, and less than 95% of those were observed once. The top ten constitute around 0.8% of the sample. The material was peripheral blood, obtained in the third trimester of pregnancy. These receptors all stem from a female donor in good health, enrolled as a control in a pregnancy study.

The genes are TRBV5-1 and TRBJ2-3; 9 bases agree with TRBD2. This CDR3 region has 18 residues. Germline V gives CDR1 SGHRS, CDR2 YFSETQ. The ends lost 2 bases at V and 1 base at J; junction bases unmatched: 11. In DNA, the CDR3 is TGCGCCAGCAGCTTCGGGACTAGCCTAAACCCCCGCACAGATACGCAGTATTTT. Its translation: CASSFGTSLNPRTDTQYF.

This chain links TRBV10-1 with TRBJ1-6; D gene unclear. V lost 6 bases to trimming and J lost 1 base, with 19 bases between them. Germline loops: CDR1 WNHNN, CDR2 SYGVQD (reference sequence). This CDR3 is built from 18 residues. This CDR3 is CASSWSPRCWSYNSPLHF. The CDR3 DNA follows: TGCGCCAGCAGCTGGTCGCCCAGATGTTGGTCCTATAATTCACCCCTCCACTTT.

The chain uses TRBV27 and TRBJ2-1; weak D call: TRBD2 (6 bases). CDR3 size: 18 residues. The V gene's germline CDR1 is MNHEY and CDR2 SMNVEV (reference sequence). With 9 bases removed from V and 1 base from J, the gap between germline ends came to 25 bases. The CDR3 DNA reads TGTGCCAGTCTCCCTCGGGGACTCCGTCTGGTGTCCTACAATGAGCAGTTCTTC. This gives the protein CASLPRGLRLVSYNEQFF.

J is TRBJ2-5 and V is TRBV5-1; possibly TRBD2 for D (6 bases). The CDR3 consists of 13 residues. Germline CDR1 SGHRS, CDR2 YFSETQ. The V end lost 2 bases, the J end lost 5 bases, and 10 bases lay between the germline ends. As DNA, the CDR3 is TGCGCCAGCAGCTTAGGAGGGATGGAGACCCAGTACTTC. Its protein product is CASSLGGMETQYF.

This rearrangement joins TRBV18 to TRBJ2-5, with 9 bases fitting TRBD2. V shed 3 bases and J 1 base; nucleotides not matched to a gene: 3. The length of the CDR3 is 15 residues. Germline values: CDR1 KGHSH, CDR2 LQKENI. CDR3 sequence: CASSPKTSGQETQYF. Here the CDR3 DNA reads TGTGCCAGCTCACCTAAGACTAGCGGCCAAGAGACCCAGTACTTC.

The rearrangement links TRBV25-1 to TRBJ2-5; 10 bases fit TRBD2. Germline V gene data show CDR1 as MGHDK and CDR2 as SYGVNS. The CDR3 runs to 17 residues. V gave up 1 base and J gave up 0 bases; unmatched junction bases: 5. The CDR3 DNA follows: TGTGCCAGCAGTGAATTAACTAGCGGGGCGTACCAAGAGACCCAGTACTTC. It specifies CASSELTSGAYQETQYF.

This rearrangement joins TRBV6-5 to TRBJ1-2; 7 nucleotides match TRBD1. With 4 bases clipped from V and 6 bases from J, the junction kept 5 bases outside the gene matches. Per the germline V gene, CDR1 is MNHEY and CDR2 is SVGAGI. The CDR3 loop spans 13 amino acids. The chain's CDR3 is CASSCTGVDGYTF. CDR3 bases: TGTGCCAGCAGTTGTACAGGGGTTGATGGCTACACCTTC.

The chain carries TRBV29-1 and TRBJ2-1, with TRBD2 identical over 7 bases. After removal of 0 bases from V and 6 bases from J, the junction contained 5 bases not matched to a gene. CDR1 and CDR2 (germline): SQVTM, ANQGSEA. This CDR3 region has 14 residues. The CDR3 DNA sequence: TGCAGCGTTGAAGAGACTAGCAAGGGCAATGAGCAGTTCTTC. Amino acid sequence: CSVEETSKGNEQFF.

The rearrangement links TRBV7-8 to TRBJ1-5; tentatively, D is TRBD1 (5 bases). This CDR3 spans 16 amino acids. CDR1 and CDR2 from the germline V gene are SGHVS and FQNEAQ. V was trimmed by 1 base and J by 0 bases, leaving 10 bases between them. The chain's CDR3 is CASSLGQGYSNQPQHF. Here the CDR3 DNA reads TGTGCCAGCAGCTTAGGGCAGGGTTATAGCAATCAGCCCCAGCATTTT.

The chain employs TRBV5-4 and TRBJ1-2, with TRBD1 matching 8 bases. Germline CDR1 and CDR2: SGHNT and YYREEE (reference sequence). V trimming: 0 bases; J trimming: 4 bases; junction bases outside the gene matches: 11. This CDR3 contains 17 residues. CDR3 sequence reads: CASSLAMETGVGYGYTF. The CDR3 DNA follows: TGTGCCAGCAGCTTGGCCATGGAGACAGGGGTTGGCTATGGCTACACCTTC.

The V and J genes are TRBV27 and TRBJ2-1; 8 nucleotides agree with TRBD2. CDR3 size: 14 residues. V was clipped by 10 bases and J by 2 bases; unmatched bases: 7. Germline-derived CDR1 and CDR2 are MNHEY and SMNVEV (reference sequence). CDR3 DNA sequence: TGTGCCATCCGACCGGGGGGGCCCTACAATGAGCAGTTCTTC. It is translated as CAIRPGGPYNEQFF.

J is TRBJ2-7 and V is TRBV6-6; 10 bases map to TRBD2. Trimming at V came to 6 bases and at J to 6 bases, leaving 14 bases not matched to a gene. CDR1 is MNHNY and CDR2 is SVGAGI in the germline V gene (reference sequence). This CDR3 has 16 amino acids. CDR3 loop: CASRGSGLAEIGEQYF. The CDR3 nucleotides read TGTGCCAGCAGGGGATCTGGACTAGCGGAAATAGGCGAGCAGTACTTC.

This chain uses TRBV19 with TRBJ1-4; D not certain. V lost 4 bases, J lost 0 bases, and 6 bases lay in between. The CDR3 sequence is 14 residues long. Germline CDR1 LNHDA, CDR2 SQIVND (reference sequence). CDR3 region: CASSTTATNEKLFF. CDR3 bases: TGTGCCAGTAGTACCACAGCAACTAATGAAAAACTGTTTTTT.

In DNA, the CDR3 is TGTGCCAGCAGCCACAACAGGGGAAGCACAGATACGCAGTATTTT. It codes for CASSHNRGSTDTQYF. J is TRBJ2-3 and V is TRBV11-3; 7 nucleotides align to TRBD1. The CDR3 is 15 residues long. Germline CDR1 is SGHNT and CDR2 is YENEEA. V shed 5 bases, J shed 0 bases, and the junction held 5 bases outside the gene matches. The complete variable domain, with remaining parts taken from reference TRBV11-3 and TRBJ2-3, reads EAGVVQSPRYKIIEKKQPVAFWCNPISGHNTLYWYLQNLGQGPELLIRYENEEAVDDSQLPKDRFSAERLKGVDSTLKIQPAELGDSAVYLCASSHNRGSTDTQYFGPGTRLTVL.

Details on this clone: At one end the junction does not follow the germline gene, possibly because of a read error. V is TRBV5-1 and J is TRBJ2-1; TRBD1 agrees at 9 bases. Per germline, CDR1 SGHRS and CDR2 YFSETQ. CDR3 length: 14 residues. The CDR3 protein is CASSSGGGQGDSVF. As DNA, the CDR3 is TGCGCCAGCAGCTCGGGCGGGGGACAGGGAGACTCGGTCTTC.

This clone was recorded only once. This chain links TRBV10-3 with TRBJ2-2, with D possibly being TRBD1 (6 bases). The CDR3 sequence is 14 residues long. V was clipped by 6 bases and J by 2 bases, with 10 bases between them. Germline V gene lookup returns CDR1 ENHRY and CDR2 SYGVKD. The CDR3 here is CAIRRDTNTGELFF. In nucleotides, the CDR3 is TGTGCCATCAGGAGGGACACTAACACCGGGGAGCTGTTTTTT.

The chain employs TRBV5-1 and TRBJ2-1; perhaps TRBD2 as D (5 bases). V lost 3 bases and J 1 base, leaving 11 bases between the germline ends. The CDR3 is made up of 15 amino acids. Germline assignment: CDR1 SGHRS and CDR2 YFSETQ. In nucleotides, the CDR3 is TGCGCCAGCAGCTCCGTGCCGGGGTCCTACAATGAGCAGTTCTTC. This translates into CASSSVPGSYNEQFF.

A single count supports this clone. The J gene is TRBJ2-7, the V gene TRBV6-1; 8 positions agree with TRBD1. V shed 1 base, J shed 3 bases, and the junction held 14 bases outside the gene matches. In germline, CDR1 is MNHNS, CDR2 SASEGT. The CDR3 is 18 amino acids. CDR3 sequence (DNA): TGTGCCAGCAGTGAAGGAACCAGGGGGCGGGGACACCTCTACGAGCAGTACTTC. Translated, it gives CASSEGTRGRGHLYEQYF.

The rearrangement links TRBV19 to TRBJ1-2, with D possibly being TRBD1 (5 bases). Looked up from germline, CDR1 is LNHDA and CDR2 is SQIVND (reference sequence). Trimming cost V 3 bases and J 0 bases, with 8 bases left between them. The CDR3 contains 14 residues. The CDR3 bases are TGTGCCAGTAGTATCCCGACAGCTAACTATGGCTACACCTTC. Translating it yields CASSIPTANYGYTF.

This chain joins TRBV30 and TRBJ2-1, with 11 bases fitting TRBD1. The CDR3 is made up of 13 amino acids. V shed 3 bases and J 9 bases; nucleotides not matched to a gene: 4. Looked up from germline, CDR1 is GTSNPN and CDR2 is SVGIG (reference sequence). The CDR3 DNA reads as TGTGCCTGGAGAAGGACAGGGGGCAGTGAGCAGTTCTTC. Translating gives CAWRRTGGSEQFF.

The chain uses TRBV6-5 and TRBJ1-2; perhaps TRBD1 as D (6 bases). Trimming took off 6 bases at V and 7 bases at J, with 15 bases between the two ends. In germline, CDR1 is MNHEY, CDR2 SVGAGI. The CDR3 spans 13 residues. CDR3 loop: CASRPHGGPGYTF. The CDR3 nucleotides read TGTGCCAGCAGACCCCACGGGGGGCCTGGCTACACCTTC.